Below, one T cell receptor (beta chain) is given with its context. No antigen is known for it. Sequenced by immunoSEQ multiplex PCR; TCRdb stores in-frame clones only, minus some. Of more than 3,500 clones in the sample, 65% to 75% were seen once. These data are taken from a study of immune cell composition in non-small cell lung cancer. Study-wide results and caveats: It was not proven that tumour-reactive clones equal dominant tumour-associated clones. 60% to 75% of squamous and 25% to 35% of adenocarcinoma cases had tumour-associated clones >0.5%.

The CDR3 loop spans 14 amino acids. The ends were cut back, 1 base at V and 3 bases at J, with 4 bases in the middle. Germline V gene data show CDR1 as LGHNA and CDR2 as YSLEER. Normal lung was sampled as far from the tumour as possible, at least 3 cm. Genomic DNA came from frozen unsorted single-cell suspensions. The source is a human donor with non-small cell lung cancer. Sequencing input: non-adjacent lung tissue. The rearrangement joins TRBV4-3 to TRBJ2-6, with D uncertain. CDR3 in amino acids: CASSQVRGANVLTF. CDR3 in DNA: TGCGCCAGCAGCCAAGTGCGTGGGGCCAACGTCCTGACTTTC.